This T cell receptor beta chain was sequenced in a study of shared clonotypes between healthy human individuals. The split of CD4+ cells yielded CD45RA+ naive and CD45RA-negative memory subsets. Every subset's genomic DNA went evenly onto several immunoSEQ plates. Some clones are missing from TCRdb's copy, which holds only in-frame ones; the method was immunoSEQ multiplex PCR. In the table there are some 1 million clones, about 80% of which are singletons. Study-level points and caveats: Sampling included only blood; tissue repertoires likely differ. Non-shared clonotypes showed lower generation probabilities than clonotypes common to all four donors.

The count of this clone is one. The antigen is undetermined. The CDR3 totals 21 residues. Germline values: CDR1 MGHRA, CDR2 YSYEKL. The V gene lost 0 bases and the J gene lost 3 bases, with 27 bases spanning the gap. This receptor was obtained from a man in his late teens or twenties in good health. Input material: memory CD4+ T cells sorted from blood. Subset of the sample: CD45RA-negative fraction. V and J are TRBV4-1 and TRBJ1-5; D may be TRBD1 (6 bases). For the CDR3, the DNA is TGCGCCAGCAGCCAAGAGCGGCACCGGGACCTACTGTCAGGGGACAATCAGCCCCAGCATTTT. Translation gives CASSQERHRDLLSGDNQPQHF.